By its share, the clone carrying this T cell receptor (beta chain) is medium-sized. The antigen remains undetermined. This CDR3 is built from 11 residues. CDR1 and CDR2 (germline): SQVTM, ANQGSEA. Germline trimming cut 7 bases from V and 3 bases from J; bases unmatched to any gene: 3. The data belong to a study of neurological immune-mediated disorders. Study-wide points: The study found no CDR3 amino acid sequences shared by expanded clones across subjects, suggesting private repertoires in all groups. Expansion of TCR clones was greatest in HTLV-1-associated myelopathy and smallest in multiple sclerosis, where it fell below that of healthy controls.

5'RACE generated cDNA with 10-nucleotide random UMIs. Over 160 million TCR-beta sequences (from 15-18 subjects) were yielded by each sequencing run. TCRdb passed the 5' RACE reads through MiXCR, listing each CDR3 protein once. The sample lists approximately 48,000 distinct CDR3 sequences; over 9% were seen once. The clonotype comes from a man between 65 and 85 years old with HTLV-1-associated myelopathy (HAM/TSP). The sequenced sample was PBMCs. The V call is TRBV29-1, the J call TRBJ2-7, with 7 nucleotides matching TRBD2. The CDR3 spells CSGREGYEQYF. The CDR3 DNA reads as TGCAGCGGGAGGGAGGGCTACGAGCAGTACTTC.